What follows is one T cell receptor beta chain and its context. Method: immunoSEQ multiplex PCR; TCRdb's copy keeps in-frame clones and lacks some. The table lists 100,000 to 150,000 clones, 86% of them singletons. This record comes from a study of blood T cell repertoires in COVID-19. Trimming cost V 2 bases and J 6 bases; bases outside gene matches: 3. CDR1 SGDLS and CDR2 YYNGEE come from the germline V gene. This CDR3 is built from 14 residues. The gene calls are TRBV9 and TRBJ2-1; TRBD1 matches at 9 bases. Sequencing used PBMCs or T cells enriched from blood (not recorded which). This receptor was taken from a woman aged 45 to 65 who had recovered from COVID-19. This chain's CDR3 is CASSVDRGGNEQFF. The CDR3 bases are TGTGCCAGCAGCGTCGACAGGGGGGGCAATGAGCAGTTCTTC.